This T cell receptor beta chain was obtained from a study of shared clonotypes between healthy human individuals. Across the whole study: Every donor yielded three CD4 naive, three CD4 memory, two CD8 naive and one CD8 memory plate. Study-wide results and caveats: In general, naive subsets displayed greater estimated richness than memory subsets did. Only blood was sampled, and tissue TCR repertoires likely differ from blood ones.

Measured with immunoSEQ multiplex PCR; TCRdb has only the in-frame clones, and not every one. The table lists some 2.1 million clones, about 95% of them singletons. CD45RO negativity and positive selection for CCR7 defined naive CD8 cells, a population that excluded terminally differentiated effector memory CD45RA+ cells. To note about this clone: As yet, its antigen is unknown.

CDR1 and CDR2 (germline): MNHEY, SMNVEV (reference sequence). This CDR3 spans 14 amino acids. V lost 6 bases and J lost 1, with 12 bases in between. V gene TRBV27 combines with J gene TRBJ2-5; D possibly corresponds to TRBD1 (6 bases). Sequences were obtained from naive CD8+ T cells sorted from blood. This clonotype was obtained from a young man in good health. The CDR3 DNA follows: TGTGCCAGCAGGACAGGTGGGATCCAAGAGACCCAGTACTTC. The encoded protein is CASRTGGIQETQYF.